The present TCR beta chain was sequenced within a study of identical twins. General study findings and limits: The presence of invariant MAIT and iNKT cells could partly confound analyses of zero-insertion sequences.

The table lists this clonotype with a few counts. Its specificity is unknown. MiXCR, run by TCRdb on the 5' RACE reads, gives a single entry per CDR3 protein. The sample records around 530,000 distinct CDR3 sequences, approximately 16% being singletons. The CDR3 spans 13 residues. Germline lookup yields CDR1 LGHDT and CDR2 YNNKEL (reference sequence). V lost 4 bases and J lost 7, with 13 bases in between. The data also belong to a second study, concerning yellow fever vaccine responses in identical twins.

The receptor was derived from a woman aged 18-29 years in good health. Sequencing used CD4+ T cells sorted from blood. The gene calls are TRBV3-1 and TRBJ1-1; D gene unclear. The CDR3 spells CASSRPESGEAFF. CDR3 DNA sequence: TGTGCCAGCAGCCGCCCTGAGTCAGGTGAAGCTTTCTTT.